The T cell receptor beta chain under discussion was sequenced for a study of blood T cell repertoires in COVID-19. The germline gives CDR1 MNHEY, CDR2 SMNVEV (reference sequence). The CDR3 is 17 amino acids. V shed 5 bases and J shed 0 bases, with 17 bases lying between them. The authors' processing: Scientists estimated how many nucleated cells there were by amplifying reference gene primers. Only in-frame clones appear in the TCRdb table, and some are missing; sequencing was by immunoSEQ multiplex PCR. Clonal size and the V and J genes are those of that table, whereas D and trimming came from the DNA. The sample has fewer than 350,000 clones, almost 90% seen once.

Source material: PBMCs or T cells enriched from blood (not recorded which). This chain links TRBV27 with TRBJ1-5; weak D call: TRBD1 (5 bases). This receptor was identified in a woman between 18 and 29 years old with acute COVID-19. CDR3 loop: CASSKNGGPYSNQPQHF. In DNA form, the CDR3 reads TGTGCCAGCAGTAAGAACGGGGGACCCTATAGCAATCAGCCCCAGCATTTT.